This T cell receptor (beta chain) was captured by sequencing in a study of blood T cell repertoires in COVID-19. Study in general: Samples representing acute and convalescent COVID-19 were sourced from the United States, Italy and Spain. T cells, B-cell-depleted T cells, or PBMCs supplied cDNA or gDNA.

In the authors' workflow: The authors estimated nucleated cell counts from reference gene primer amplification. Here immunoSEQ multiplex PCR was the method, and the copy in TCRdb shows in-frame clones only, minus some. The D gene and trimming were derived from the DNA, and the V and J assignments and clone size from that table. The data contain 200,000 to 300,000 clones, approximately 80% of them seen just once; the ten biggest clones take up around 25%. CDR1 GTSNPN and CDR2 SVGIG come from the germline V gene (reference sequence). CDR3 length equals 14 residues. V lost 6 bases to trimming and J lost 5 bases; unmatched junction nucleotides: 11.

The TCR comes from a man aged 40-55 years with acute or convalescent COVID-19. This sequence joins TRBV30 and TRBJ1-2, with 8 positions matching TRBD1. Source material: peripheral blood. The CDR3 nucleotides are TGTGCCTGCCACCGACAGGGGTTGGATTATGGCTACACCTTC. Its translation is CACHRQGLDYGYTF. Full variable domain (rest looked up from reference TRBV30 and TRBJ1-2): SQTIHQWPATLVQPVGSPLSLECTVEGTSNPNLYWYRQAAGRGLQLLFYSVGIGQISSEVPQNLSASRPQDRQFILSSKKLLLSDSGFYLCACHRQGLDYGYTFGSGTRLTVV.